A selection of T cell receptor beta chains follows, all from one sample in a study of OX40 agonist ivuxolimab in advanced cancers. Clones were sequenced by immunoSEQ multiplex PCR, and TCRdb holds only the in-frame ones, with some missing. The sample holds about 81,000 clones, approximately 79% seen once. The input for sequencing was CD4+ or CD8+ T cells sorted from blood, taken in a trial of the OX40 agonist ivuxolimab. These TCRs come from an adult with an advanced solid tumor such as melanoma, head and neck, liver or kidney cancer. Each CDR3 is given with its conserved first and last residue. The D gene is left open where the match is weak.

d_gene,len,v_gene,CDR3aa
-,15,TRBV27,CASSTLNLDTGELFF
TRBD2,16,TRBV28,CASSLWGTSGYNEQFF
TRBD1,16,TRBV5-1,CASSWDRGAGANVLTF
-,14,TRBV5-6,CASSLDRNSYGYTF
TRBD1,18,TRBV7-3,CASSLTGQIPTNTGELFF
-,13,TRBV9,CASSSGLNQPQHF
TRBD1,13,TRBV7-2,CASGRTGNGEQFF
-,15,TRBV5-4,CASSLEVKGTDTQYF
-,12,TRBV7-2,CASSLDRFGYTF
-,13,TRBV7-2,CASSSPRDPRGYF
TRBD2,15,TRBV5-1,CASSFGTSASYEQYF
TRBD1,13,TRBV2,CASSGQGQETQYF
TRBD1,17,TRBV13,CASSFIDRQGGNQPQHF
TRBD1,14,TRBV15,CATSPGTGNYGYTF
-,14,TRBV7-9,CASSLATNSNEQFF
-,15,TRBV7-8,CASSLKDRNSYEQYF
TRBD1,15,TRBV4-1,CASSQKTGSNEKLFF
-,15,TRBV19,CASSRETVANYGYTF
-,12,TRBV2,CASADSKGGYTF
TRBD1,11,TRBV28,CASTGAGELFF
TRBD2,18,TRBV19,CASSSPRTSGRVSDTQYF
TRBD1,14,TRBV28,CASRRGPPNQPQHF
-,9,TRBV29-1,CSVDDTQYF
-,15,TRBV7-8,CASSSHGTREETQYF
-,14,TRBV27,CASTPTALNTEAFF
-,15,TRBV4-2,CASSQEMSSSYEQYF
TRBD1,14,TRBV6-5,CASRAGTGDSPLHF
TRBD1,15,TRBV19,CASSTYRGPFQPQHF
TRBD2,15,TRBV7-9,CASSRTSGSGNEQFF
TRBD1,16,TRBV5-4,CASSLAGTGNTGELFF
-,13,TRBV6-1,CASSVTRKETQYF
-,16,TRBV4-2,CASSQVGVGSYNEQFF
-,14,TRBV13,CASSLREANEKLFF
TRBD1,16,TRBV9,CASSVHGGGTGDTQYF
TRBD1,12,TRBV28,CASGTGQETQYF
-,13,TRBV5-1,CASSLVSRSEAFF
TRBD1,15,TRBV9,CASSVGGGAYEKLFF